This is a list of T cell receptor beta chains from one sample in a study of T cells after yellow fever vaccination. Each CDR3 protein is one row after TCRdb ran MiXCR on the 5' RACE reads. The table includes hundreds of thousands of distinct CDR3 sequences, 8% to 9.5% detected once. Sequenced here: PBMCs, sampled roughly seven weeks after the first yellow fever vaccination. These receptors all stem from a man between 18 and 35 years old who received the YFV17D yellow fever vaccine. Each CDR3 is given with its conserved first and last residue. A D gene is named only where the DNA matches it firmly. Expanded clones are given a class, and other clones once, few, many or no size at all.

v_call: TRBV2
j_call: TRBJ2-5
d_call: .
clone_size: .
cdr3_nt: TGTGCCAGCACCCGGGACTCCGGTGGGTCCGAGACCCAGTACTTC
cdr3_aa: CASTRDSGGSETQYF

v_call: TRBV16
j_call: TRBJ2-2
d_call: .
clone_size: few
cdr3_nt: TGTGCCAGCAGCCAATCCTCCCTGGGCAGGGAGCTGTTTTTT
cdr3_aa: CASSQSSLGRELFF

v_call: TRBV5-1
j_call: TRBJ2-1
d_call: TRBD2
clone_size: .
cdr3_nt: TGCGCCAGCAGCGAACTAGCGCCTGGCAATGAGCAGTTCTTC
cdr3_aa: CASSELAPGNEQFF

v_call: TRBV5-1
j_call: TRBJ1-2
d_call: TRBD1
clone_size: many
cdr3_nt: TGCGCCAGCAGCTTGGGTTTTGGGACAGCTTATGGCTACACCTTC
cdr3_aa: CASSLGFGTAYGYTF

v_call: TRBV19
j_call: TRBJ1-1
d_call: TRBD1
clone_size: .
cdr3_nt: TGTGCCAGTAGTATAGTGGGACAGATAAACACTGAAGCTTTCTTT
cdr3_aa: CASSIVGQINTEAFF

v_call: TRBV24-1
j_call: TRBJ2-1
d_call: .
clone_size: few
cdr3_nt: TGTGCCACCAGTGATTGGGCCACCTACAATGAGCAGTTCTTC
cdr3_aa: CATSDWATYNEQFF

v_call: TRBV4-1
j_call: TRBJ1-5
d_call: TRBD1
clone_size: .
cdr3_nt: TGCGCCAGCAGCCATGTTAAGACAGGGGATAGCAATCAGCCCCAGCATTTT
cdr3_aa: CASSHVKTGDSNQPQHF

v_call: TRBV24-1
j_call: TRBJ1-6
d_call: .
clone_size: .
cdr3_nt: TGTGCCACCAGTGAGAGGAGACCTAATTCACCCCTCCACTTT
cdr3_aa: CATSERRPNSPLHF

v_call: TRBV7-2
j_call: TRBJ2-4
d_call: .
clone_size: .
cdr3_nt: TGTGCCAGCAGCTTATCTTCAGACATTCAGTACTTC
cdr3_aa: CASSLSSDIQYF

v_call: TRBV29-1
j_call: TRBJ1-5
d_call: TRBD1
clone_size: .
cdr3_nt: TGCAGCGCATTGGACAGGGGGCTTGATCAGCCCCAGCATTTT
cdr3_aa: CSALDRGLDQPQHF

v_call: TRBV6-2/TRBV6-3
j_call: TRBJ2-5
d_call: TRBD2
clone_size: few
cdr3_nt: TGTGCCAGCACCTACGGGACTACCTCAGAGACCCAGTACTTC
cdr3_aa: CASTYGTTSETQYF

v_call: TRBV9
j_call: TRBJ2-5
d_call: .
clone_size: few
cdr3_nt: TGTGCCAGCAGCGTAGAGGGGACTGGGGCCCAGTACTTC
cdr3_aa: CASSVEGTGAQYF

v_call: TRBV7-9
j_call: TRBJ2-5
d_call: .
clone_size: .
cdr3_nt: TGTGCCAGCAGCTTGACCGCGGGGGCGCAACCTGGGGCCCAGTACTTC
cdr3_aa: CASSLTAGAQPGAQYF

v_call: TRBV27
j_call: TRBJ2-5
d_call: .
clone_size: few
cdr3_nt: TGTGCCAGCAGTGGGGGGGCACTTAGTGAGACCCAGTACTTC
cdr3_aa: CASSGGALSETQYF

v_call: TRBV24-1
j_call: TRBJ2-1
d_call: .
clone_size: .
cdr3_nt: TGTGCCACCAGTGATTTTGCAGACAATGAGCAGTTCTTC
cdr3_aa: CATSDFADNEQFF

v_call: TRBV12-3/TRBV12-4
j_call: TRBJ1-2
d_call: TRBD1
clone_size: few
cdr3_nt: TGTGCCAGCAGTATACAGGGGATAGAGGACTATGGCTACACCTTC
cdr3_aa: CASSIQGIEDYGYTF

v_call: TRBV28
j_call: TRBJ2-3
d_call: .
clone_size: .
cdr3_nt: TGTGCCAGTTTGACAGCGGCCTCCCCCTCCACAGATACGCAGTATTTT
cdr3_aa: CASLTAASPSTDTQYF

v_call: TRBV20-1
j_call: TRBJ2-3
d_call: TRBD2
clone_size: .
cdr3_nt: TGCAGTGCAAAGATAGCGGGGAGCACAGATACGCAGTATTTT
cdr3_aa: CSAKIAGSTDTQYF

v_call: TRBV5-1
j_call: TRBJ1-1
d_call: TRBD1
clone_size: .
cdr3_nt: TGCGCCAGCAGAACAGGGGTTCGCACTGAAGCTTTCTTT
cdr3_aa: CASRTGVRTEAFF

v_call: TRBV20-1
j_call: TRBJ2-5
d_call: .
clone_size: .
cdr3_nt: TGCAGTGCTAGAGATCCCGTGACAGGCCGAGAGACCCAGTACTTC
cdr3_aa: CSARDPVTGRETQYF

v_call: TRBV3-1
j_call: TRBJ1-2
d_call: .
clone_size: few
cdr3_nt: TGTGCCAGCAGCCAAAGGGGGGCTGGTGGCTACACCTTC
cdr3_aa: CASSQRGAGGYTF

v_call: TRBV6-5
j_call: TRBJ1-2
d_call: .
clone_size: .
cdr3_nt: TGTGCCAGCAGTTACCGAGGACGAGCGGGCTATGGCTACACCTTC
cdr3_aa: CASSYRGRAGYGYTF

v_call: TRBV7-3
j_call: TRBJ2-5
d_call: TRBD1
clone_size: few
cdr3_nt: TGTGCCAGCAGCTTACGGGGACAGGGGCAAGAGACCCAGTACTTC
cdr3_aa: CASSLRGQGQETQYF

v_call: TRBV29-1
j_call: TRBJ1-1
d_call: .
clone_size: .
cdr3_nt: TGCAGCGTTGATCCCAGTGGCGGGGGGACTGAAGCTTTCTTT
cdr3_aa: CSVDPSGGGTEAFF

v_call: TRBV24-1
j_call: TRBJ2-3
d_call: TRBD1
clone_size: few
cdr3_nt: TGTGCCACCAGTGATTTGACCGACAGGGCAGCCGATACGCAGTATTTT
cdr3_aa: CATSDLTDRAADTQYF

v_call: TRBV5-1
j_call: TRBJ1-6
d_call: .
clone_size: few
cdr3_nt: TGCGCCAGCAGCTTAGAAGGAGATAATTCACCCCTCCACTTT
cdr3_aa: CASSLEGDNSPLHF

v_call: TRBV6-5
j_call: TRBJ2-1
d_call: TRBD1
clone_size: .
cdr3_nt: TGTGCCAGCAGTTACGACAGGGCCACCTACAATGAGCAGTTCTTC
cdr3_aa: CASSYDRATYNEQFF

v_call: TRBV27
j_call: TRBJ1-1
d_call: .
clone_size: many
cdr3_nt: TGTGCCAGCAGTTTATTAGGCGGAAACACTGAAGCTTTCTTT
cdr3_aa: CASSLLGGNTEAFF

v_call: TRBV7-3
j_call: TRBJ2-1
d_call: .
clone_size: .
cdr3_nt: TGTGCCAGCAGCCAAGGGGCAGCTTACAATGAGCAGTTCTTC
cdr3_aa: CASSQGAAYNEQFF

v_call: TRBV12-3/TRBV12-4
j_call: TRBJ1-6
d_call: .
clone_size: many
cdr3_nt: TGTGCCAGCAGTTTAGCTAGGAGTTCACCCCTCCACTTT
cdr3_aa: CASSLARSSPLHF

v_call: TRBV12-3/TRBV12-4
j_call: TRBJ1-6
d_call: .
clone_size: .
cdr3_nt: TGTGCCAGCAGTTTGAGGGGAATTAACTCACCCCTCCACTTT
cdr3_aa: CASSLRGINSPLHF

v_call: TRBV23-1
j_call: TRBJ2-7
d_call: TRBD2
clone_size: .
cdr3_nt: TGCGCCAGCACCAGCCGGGACTATCTCTACGAGCAGTACTTC
cdr3_aa: CASTSRDYLYEQYF

v_call: TRBV12-3/TRBV12-4
j_call: TRBJ2-5
d_call: .
clone_size: .
cdr3_nt: TGTGCCAGCAGGACGGGACGTCGAGAAGAGACCCAGTACTTC
cdr3_aa: CASRTGRREETQYF

v_call: TRBV19
j_call: TRBJ2-2
d_call: TRBD1
clone_size: few
cdr3_nt: TGTGCCAGTAGTATAGAACAGGGGGACACCGGGGAGCTGTTTTTT
cdr3_aa: CASSIEQGDTGELFF

v_call: TRBV5-6
j_call: TRBJ1-6
d_call: .
clone_size: few
cdr3_nt: TGTGCCAGCAGCGCCCCTACCACTGGTTCACCCCTCCACTTT
cdr3_aa: CASSAPTTGSPLHF

v_call: TRBV19
j_call: TRBJ2-1
d_call: TRBD2
clone_size: few
cdr3_nt: TGTGCCAGTACCCCCGCGGGGGGCCCCTACAATGAGCAGTTCTTC
cdr3_aa: CASTPAGGPYNEQFF

v_call: TRBV5-5
j_call: TRBJ2-3
d_call: TRBD2
clone_size: many
cdr3_nt: TGTGCCAGCGGGACTAGCGGGGGCACAGATACGCAGTATTTT
cdr3_aa: CASGTSGGTDTQYF

v_call: TRBV5-1
j_call: TRBJ2-3
d_call: .
clone_size: few
cdr3_nt: TGCGCCAGCAGCTTGATGCTGGATACGCAGTATTTT
cdr3_aa: CASSLMLDTQYF

v_call: TRBV12-3/TRBV12-4
j_call: TRBJ1-1
d_call: .
clone_size: many
cdr3_nt: TGTGCCAGCAGTTTCCGGGGCAGGAACACTGAAGCTTTCTTT
cdr3_aa: CASSFRGRNTEAFF

v_call: TRBV4-2
j_call: TRBJ1-5
d_call: TRBD1
clone_size: few
cdr3_nt: TGTGCCAGCAGCCAAGAAGTACAGGGGGCGGATCAGCCCCAGCATTTT
cdr3_aa: CASSQEVQGADQPQHF

v_call: TRBV18
j_call: TRBJ1-4
d_call: TRBD1
clone_size: few
cdr3_nt: TGTGCCAGCTCAACAGGGGACACAACAACTAATGAAAAACTGTTTTTT
cdr3_aa: CASSTGDTTTNEKLFF

v_call: TRBV12-3/TRBV12-4
j_call: TRBJ2-5
d_call: TRBD2
clone_size: .
cdr3_nt: TGTGCCAGCAGTAGCCCTAGCGGAGAGACCCAGTACTTC
cdr3_aa: CASSSPSGETQYF

v_call: TRBV3-1
j_call: TRBJ2-1
d_call: TRBD1
clone_size: .
cdr3_nt: TGTGCCAGCAGCCAAGGAGTCCCAGGGGGCGATCAGTTCTTC
cdr3_aa: CASSQGVPGGDQFF

v_call: TRBV19
j_call: TRBJ1-2
d_call: TRBD1
clone_size: .
cdr3_nt: TGTGCCAGTAGAGCTGACCAGGGGGCCGGGGGCTACACCTTC
cdr3_aa: CASRADQGAGGYTF

v_call: TRBV27
j_call: TRBJ2-3
d_call: TRBD2
clone_size: .
cdr3_nt: TGTGCCAGCAGTTTAAGGCGGGGGGGCCCTATAGATACGCAGTATTTT
cdr3_aa: CASSLRRGGPIDTQYF

v_call: TRBV5-1
j_call: TRBJ1-4
d_call: .
clone_size: .
cdr3_nt: TGCGCCAGTAACAGGGATAATGAAAAACTGTTTTTT
cdr3_aa: CASNRDNEKLFF

v_call: TRBV4-2
j_call: TRBJ1-1
d_call: .
clone_size: many
cdr3_nt: TGTGCCAGCAGACAGGGGAACACTGAAGCTTTCTTT
cdr3_aa: CASRQGNTEAFF

v_call: TRBV20-1
j_call: TRBJ1-2
d_call: TRBD1
clone_size: .
cdr3_nt: TGCAGTGCTAAAGCGACAGGGGGCCTCTATGGCTACACCTTC
cdr3_aa: CSAKATGGLYGYTF

v_call: TRBV4-1
j_call: TRBJ2-3
d_call: TRBD2
clone_size: few
cdr3_nt: TGCGCCAGCAGCCAATTAGCGGGGGTAGATACGCAGTATTTT
cdr3_aa: CASSQLAGVDTQYF

v_call: TRBV15
j_call: TRBJ1-1
d_call: .
clone_size: few
cdr3_nt: TGTGCCACCAGCAGAGTTGGCACTGAAGCTTTCTTT
cdr3_aa: CATSRVGTEAFF

v_call: TRBV27
j_call: TRBJ2-3
d_call: .
clone_size: .
cdr3_nt: TGTGCCAGCAGTAAACAGACGGGCACAGATACGCAGTATTTT
cdr3_aa: CASSKQTGTDTQYF

v_call: TRBV7-2
j_call: TRBJ2-3
d_call: .
clone_size: many
cdr3_nt: TGTGCCAGCAGCCCAACCCACACAGATACGCAGTATTTT
cdr3_aa: CASSPTHTDTQYF

v_call: TRBV20-1
j_call: TRBJ2-5
d_call: .
clone_size: .
cdr3_nt: TGCAGTGCTAGGGGGGGGGCGCAGACCCAGTACTTC
cdr3_aa: CSARGGAQTQYF

v_call: TRBV7-2
j_call: TRBJ2-3
d_call: .
clone_size: .
cdr3_nt: TGTGCCAGCAGCTTAAGCGCTGTGGTTACAGATACGCAGTATTTT
cdr3_aa: CASSLSAVVTDTQYF

v_call: TRBV5-4
j_call: TRBJ1-6
d_call: .
clone_size: .
cdr3_nt: TGTGCCAGCAGCTTGCGGGACGGTATATATAATTCACCCCTCCACTTT
cdr3_aa: CASSLRDGIYNSPLHF